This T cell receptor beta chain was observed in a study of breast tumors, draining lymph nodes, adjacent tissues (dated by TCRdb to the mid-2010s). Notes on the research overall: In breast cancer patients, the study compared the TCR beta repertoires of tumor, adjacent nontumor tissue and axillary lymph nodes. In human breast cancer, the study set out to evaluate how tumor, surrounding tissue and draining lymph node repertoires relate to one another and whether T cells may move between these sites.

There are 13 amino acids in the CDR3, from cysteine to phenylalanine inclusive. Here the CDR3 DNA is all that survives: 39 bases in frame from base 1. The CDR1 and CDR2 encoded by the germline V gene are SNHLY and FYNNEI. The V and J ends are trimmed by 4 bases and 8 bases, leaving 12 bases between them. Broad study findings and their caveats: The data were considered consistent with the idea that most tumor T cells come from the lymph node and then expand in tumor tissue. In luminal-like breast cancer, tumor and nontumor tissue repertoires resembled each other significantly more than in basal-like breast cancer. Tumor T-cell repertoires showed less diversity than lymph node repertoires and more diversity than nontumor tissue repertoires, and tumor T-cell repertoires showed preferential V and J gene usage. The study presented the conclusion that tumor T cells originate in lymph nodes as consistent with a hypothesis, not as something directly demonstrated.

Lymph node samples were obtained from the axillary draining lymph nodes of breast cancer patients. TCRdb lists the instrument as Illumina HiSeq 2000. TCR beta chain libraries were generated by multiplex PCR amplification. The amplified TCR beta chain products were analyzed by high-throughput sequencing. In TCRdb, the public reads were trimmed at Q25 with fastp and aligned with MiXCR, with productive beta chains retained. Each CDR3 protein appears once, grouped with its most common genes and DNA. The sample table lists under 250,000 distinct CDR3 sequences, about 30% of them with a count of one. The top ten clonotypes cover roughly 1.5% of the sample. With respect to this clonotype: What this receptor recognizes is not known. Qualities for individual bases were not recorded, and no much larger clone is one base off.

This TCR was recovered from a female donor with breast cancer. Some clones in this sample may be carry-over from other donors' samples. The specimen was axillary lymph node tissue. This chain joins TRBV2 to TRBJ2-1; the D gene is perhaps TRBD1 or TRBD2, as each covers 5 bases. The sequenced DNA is TGTGCCAGCAGTGGGGGGAGAGGGTATGAGCAGTTCTTC. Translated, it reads CASSGGRGYEQFF. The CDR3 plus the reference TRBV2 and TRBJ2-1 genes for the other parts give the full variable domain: EPEVTQTPSHQVTQMGQEVILRCVPISNHLYFYWYRQILGQKVEFLVSFYNNEISEKSEIFDDQFSVERPDGSNFTLKIRSTKLEDSAMYFCASSGGRGYEQFFGPGTRLTVL.